These T cell receptor beta chains were read from a single sample in a study of blood T cell repertoires in COVID-19. Sequencing used immunoSEQ multiplex PCR; TCRdb keeps in-frame clones, though not all of them. The table records some 230,000 clones, 70% to 90% of them present only once. Sample: peripheral blood. The receptors were gathered from a man younger than 45 who had recovered from COVID-19. CDR3s include the opening cysteine and the closing phenylalanine or tryptophan.

TRBJ1-4 TRBV5-5 CASSLRDSLGLREKLFF
TRBJ1-4 TRBV7-2 CASRESTEQKLFF
TRBJ1-2 TRBV10-3 CAISETGANYGYTF
TRBJ1-3 TRBV3-1/TRBV3-2 CASSPWTGPSGNTIYF
TRBJ2-5 TRBV11-2 CASRGHLSGETQYF
TRBJ1-2 TRBV19 CASSIDLTGMARYGYTF
TRBJ1-1 TRBV9 CASSYLPTGGNTEAFF
TRBJ1-3 TRBV12-3/TRBV12-4 CASSQFNTIYF
TRBJ2-2 TRBV29-1 CSAPGQGDTGELFF
TRBJ1-2 TRBV6-2/TRBV6-3 CASSSQGGMGYTF
TRBJ1-5 TRBV29-1 CSVAGGVGGNQPQHF
TRBJ1-2 TRBV10-3 CAISDAGGNYGYTF
TRBJ1-1 TRBV11-2 CASSRVRENTEAFF
TRBJ1-1 TRBV19 CASRIYRDGEAFF
TRBJ2-5 TRBV12-2 CANSKTGLRQETQYF
TRBJ2-3 TRBV10-1 CASSESILAGLTDTQYF
TRBJ1-2 TRBV6-5 CASSPGQGGSGYTF
TRBJ2-5 TRBV18 CASSPRLAGTQETQYF
TRBJ2-7 TRBV3-1/TRBV3-2 CASSARTSGTYEQYF
TRBJ2-2 TRBV14 CASSQVDGGWTGELFF
TRBJ1-5 TRBV7-2 CASNSGRANQPQHF
TRBJ2-7 TRBV9 CASSVLPDSNTYEQYF
TRBJ1-4 TRBV2 CASSEFQGATNEKLFF
TRBJ2-5 TRBV10-3 CAISERGRTGGGETQYF
TRBJ2-3 TRBV6-4 CASSGLAGGTDTQYF
TRBJ2-2 TRBV27 CASSFKETGELFF
TRBJ1-4 TRBV30 CAWSLGLGTNEKLFF
TRBJ2-1 TRBV19 CASRVRGANLRGEQFF
TRBJ2-2 TRBV7-8 CASSLVPGQGNTGELFF
TRBJ2-7 TRBV11-2 CASSFGQGDYEQYF
TRBJ2-3 TRBV5-4 CASSGDRARGDTQYF
TRBJ1-1 TRBV6-1 CASSETTGVQGLAFF
TRBJ1-5 TRBV2 CATKQGPNSNQPQHF
TRBJ1-1 TRBV5-1 CASSLGVIENTEAFF
TRBJ2-5 TRBV4-1 CASSQGAGARLETQYF
TRBJ1-4 TRBV2 CASSATGETNEKLFF
TRBJ1-1 TRBV24-1 CATSEGQGARSSEAFF
TRBJ2-7 TRBV5-4 CASTRPLSYEQYF
TRBJ2-1 TRBV19 CASSIRQNNEQFF
TRBJ2-1 TRBV21-1 CASSLGGAAAYNEQFF
TRBJ1-2 TRBV24-1 CATSDEDRGNGYTF